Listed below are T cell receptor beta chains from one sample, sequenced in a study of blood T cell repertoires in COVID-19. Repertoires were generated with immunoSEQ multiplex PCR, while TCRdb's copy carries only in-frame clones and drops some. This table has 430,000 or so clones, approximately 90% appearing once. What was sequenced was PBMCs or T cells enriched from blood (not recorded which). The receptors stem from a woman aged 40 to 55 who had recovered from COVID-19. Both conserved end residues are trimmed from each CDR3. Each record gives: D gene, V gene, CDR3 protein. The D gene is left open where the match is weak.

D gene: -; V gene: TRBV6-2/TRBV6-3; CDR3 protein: ASSLLGGNTEAF
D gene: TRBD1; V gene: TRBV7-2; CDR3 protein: ASSLDRDREYEQY
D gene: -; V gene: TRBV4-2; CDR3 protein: ASSQSLASANEKLF
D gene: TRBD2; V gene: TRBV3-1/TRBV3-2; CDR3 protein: ASSQEPSREGPRPYEQY
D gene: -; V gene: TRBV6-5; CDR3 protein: ASRAGQLEETQY
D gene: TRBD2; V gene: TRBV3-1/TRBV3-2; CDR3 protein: ASSQSPAGGDEQY
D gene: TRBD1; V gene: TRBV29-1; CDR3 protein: SGGQGGPYEQY
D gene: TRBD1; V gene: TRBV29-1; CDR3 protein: SVERVNRGSNTIY
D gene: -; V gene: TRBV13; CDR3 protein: ASSSESADYGYT
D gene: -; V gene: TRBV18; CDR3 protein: ASSPRIITENTEAF
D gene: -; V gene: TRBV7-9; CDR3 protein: ASSSWTASNEKLF
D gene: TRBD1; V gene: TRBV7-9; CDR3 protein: ASSTGTGYGYT
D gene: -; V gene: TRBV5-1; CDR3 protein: ASSAETGGGHNEQF
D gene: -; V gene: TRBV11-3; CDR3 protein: ATADASSERTQY
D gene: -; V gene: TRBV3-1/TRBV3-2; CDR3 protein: ASSQSPLSGTQY
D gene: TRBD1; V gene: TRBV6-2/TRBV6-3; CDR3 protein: ASSYRQGRQPQH
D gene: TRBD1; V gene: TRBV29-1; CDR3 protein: SVESDRIHEQY
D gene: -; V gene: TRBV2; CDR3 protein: ATIPARGGGFSHEQY
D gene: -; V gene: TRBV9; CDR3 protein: ASSVEAGDNYNEQF
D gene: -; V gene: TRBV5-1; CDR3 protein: ASSLSQGLTYEQY
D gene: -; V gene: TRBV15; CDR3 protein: ATSRVEGTYEQY
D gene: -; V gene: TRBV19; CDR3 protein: ASSISGIGQPQH
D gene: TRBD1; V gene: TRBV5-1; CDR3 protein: ASSKGQRMNTEAF
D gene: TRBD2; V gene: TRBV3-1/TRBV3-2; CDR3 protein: ASSQDPGTSAISSYNEQF
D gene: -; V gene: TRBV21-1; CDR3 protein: ASKQGGSNQPQH
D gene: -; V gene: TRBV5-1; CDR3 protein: ASSGGTGLVRGIDHEQY
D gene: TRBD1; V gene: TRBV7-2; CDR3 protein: ASSLGTGQYSGANVLT
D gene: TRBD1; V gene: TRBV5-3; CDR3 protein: ARSGAPGTGEGEPYYGYT
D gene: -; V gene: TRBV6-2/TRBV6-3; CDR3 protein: ASSYGVRGYQPQH